The 20 T cell receptor beta chains given below trace back to one sample, sequenced in a study of cytomegalovirus exposure and HLA in healthy donors. 13 Jbeta primers and 60 Vbeta primers were used for the PCR. Sequencing used immunoSEQ multiplex PCR; TCRdb keeps in-frame clones, though not all of them. The sample lists 95,000 to 100,000 clones; 76% were seen once. The sequenced sample was PBMCs. Receptor source: a man aged 40-50 years in good health and CMV-seronegative.

This clone appeared a few times. This rearrangement joins TRBV2 to TRBJ2-1; TRBD2 agrees at 11 bases. V lost 8 bases and J lost 7; bases outside the gene matches: 7. Germline-derived CDR1 and CDR2 are SNHLY and FYNNEI. The CDR3 length is 14 residues. The CDR3 DNA follows: TGTGCCAGCCCCGGACTAGCGGGTATAAATGAGCAGTTCTTC. Its protein is CASPGLAGINEQFF.

The chain joins TRBV27 to TRBJ2-7, with TRBD1 identical over 11 bases. Germline assignment: CDR1 MNHEY and CDR2 SMNVEV (reference sequence). The CDR3 is made up of 16 amino acids. V trimming: 5 bases; J trimming: 7 bases; junction bases outside the gene matches: 13. The DNA for the CDR3 is TGTGCCAGCAGTCCTAACGCCGGGACAGGGGGTCGGGAGCAGTACTTC. Protein: CASSPNAGTGGREQYF.

The chain is built from TRBV7-2 and TRBJ1-3; 8 nucleotides align to TRBD1. With V trimmed by 4 bases and J by 0 bases, 11 bases remained unmatched. CDR3 length: 18 amino acids. CDR1 and CDR2 (germline): SGHTA, FQGNSA. The CDR3 nucleotides are TGTGCCAGCAGCTCCCGACCTGGACAGGGCAGCTCTGGAAACACCATATATTTT. This codes for CASSSRPGQGSSGNTIYF.

The gene calls are TRBV7-2 and TRBJ2-5; D is uncertain. The DNA end is more similar to TRBJ2-7, so the J call may be wrong. Germline V gene data show CDR1 as SGHTA and CDR2 as FQGNSA. The CDR3 totals 13 residues. The CDR3 reads CASSLELRVEQYF. The CDR3 DNA follows: TGTGCCAGCAGCTTAGAGTTACGAGTCGAGCAGTACTTC.

The table lists this clone with a few counts. The CDR3 spells CASSYGTGQEQYF. DNA of the CDR3: TGTGCCAGCAGCTATGGGACAGGGCAAGAGCAGTACTTC. The chain links TRBV6-1 to TRBJ2-7; 9 positions match TRBD1. CDR1 is MNHNS, CDR2 SASEGT, per germline. Trimming at V came to 6 bases and at J to 7 bases, leaving 7 bases not matched to a gene. CDR3 length: 13 amino acids.

The CDR3 DNA reads as TGTGCCAGCAGTCGGGGGACAGGGCTCACTGAAGCTTTCTTT. Protein: CASSRGTGLTEAFF. The chain uses TRBV7-9 and TRBJ1-1; TRBD1 aligns across 9 bases. The trim removed 6 bases at V and 4 bases at J, leaving 6 bases unmatched. There are 14 residues in the CDR3. Germline CDR1 SEHNR, CDR2 FQNEAQ (reference sequence).

Remarks on this clone: A junction end diverges from the germline sequence, so it may reflect a read error. The genes are TRBV7-9 and TRBJ2-7; D gene ambiguous. CDR3 size: 12 residues. The germline gives CDR1 SEHNR, CDR2 FQNEAQ (reference sequence). The CDR3 here is CSSSLQSHEQYF. Written as DNA, the CDR3 is TGTTCCAGCAGCTTACAATCCCACGAGCAGTACTTC.

This chain joins TRBV5-1 and TRBJ2-2, with TRBD2 matching over 9 bases. The germline gives CDR1 SGHRS, CDR2 YFSETQ. CDR3 length: 15 residues. Unmatched junction bases numbered 6, after V lost 4 bases and J lost 5 bases. As DNA, the CDR3 is TGCGCCAGCAGCCCGGCGGGAGGGGAGACCGGGGAGCTGTTTTTT. This codes for CASSPAGGETGELFF.

The CDR3 region has the DNA TGTGCCTGGAGTCCCGGGATCCCGCAGTACTTC. This gives the protein CAWSPGIPQYF. J is TRBJ2-7 and V is TRBV30, with D possibly TRBD2 on 5 matching bases. The germline V gene encodes CDR1 GTSNPN and CDR2 SVGIG (reference sequence). This CDR3 is built from 11 residues. The V gene lost 2 bases and the J gene lost 9 bases, with 11 bases spanning the gap.

The chain employs TRBV12-5 and TRBJ2-5, with 11 bases that match TRBD1. The CDR3 loop spans 12 amino acids. Germline-derived CDR1 and CDR2 are LGHNT and FRNRAP. V was clipped by 7 bases and J by 13 bases; unmatched bases: 8. CDR3 nucleotide sequence: TGTGCTAGTGCCCGGACAGGGGGCCTCTTGTACTTC. Protein product: CASARTGGLLYF.

V usage is TRBV10-3 and J usage is TRBJ1-5, with D possibly being TRBD1 (5 bases). CDR3 length equals 13 residues. V was shortened by 10 bases and J by 5 bases, with 15 bases between the two germline ends. Germline assignment: CDR1 ENHRY and CDR2 SYGVKD. The CDR3 loop reads CATAAGPDQPQHF. The CDR3 nucleotides are TGTGCCACGGCGGCGGGGCCGGATCAGCCCCAGCATTTT.

On this clone itself: The sample holds other DNA sequences that translate to the same CDR3. This chain links TRBV9 with TRBJ1-6, with unresolved D. V was clipped by 0 bases and J by 7 bases, with 5 bases between them. The CDR3 has 13 amino acids. CDR1 and CDR2 from the germline V gene are SGDLS and YYNGEE. The CDR3 DNA reads TGTGCCAGCAGCGTAGGAGGGAATTCACCCCTCCACTTT. Amino acid sequence: CASSVGGNSPLHF.

This clone was detected only a few times. This chain connects TRBV7-9 to TRBJ2-7; TRBD1 matches at 12 bases. This CDR3 is built from 13 residues. In germline, CDR1 is SEHNR, CDR2 FQNEAQ (reference sequence). The J segment lost 7 bases and the V segment lost 8 bases, leaving 6 bases of the junction unmatched. The CDR3 DNA reads as TGTGCCAGCCGCCGGGACAGGGGGCGTGAGCAGTACTTC. Its protein is CASRRDRGREQYF. Complete variable domain (other parts from reference TRBV7-9 and TRBJ2-7): DTGVSQNPRHKITKRGQNVTFRCDPISEHNRLYWYRQTLGQGPEFLTYFQNEAQLEKSRLLSDRFSAERPKGSFSTLEIQRTEQGDSAMYLCASRRDRGREQYFGPGTRLTVT.

Worth noting for this clone: The junction departs from the called germline gene at one end, perhaps through a read error. The CDR3 sequence is CSSTLAGVNTGELFF. The CDR3 bases are TGTTCCAGCACCTTAGCCGGAGTGAACACCGGGGAGCTGTTTTTT. The chain employs TRBV7-9 and TRBJ2-2; D unresolved. The CDR3 length is 15 residues. Germline lookup yields CDR1 SEHNR and CDR2 FQNEAQ (reference sequence).

V gene TRBV7-8 combines with J gene TRBJ2-2, with a tentative D call TRBD1 (6 bases). The CDR3 covers 21 residues. V was cut by 4 bases and J by 4 bases, with 31 bases left in between. The germline CDR1 and CDR2 sequences are SGHVS and FQNEAQ. The CDR3 sequence: CASSWPLDSTQTKRFTGELFF. In DNA form, the CDR3 reads TGTGCCAGCAGCTGGCCCCTGGACAGCACTCAAACTAAGAGGTTCACCGGGGAGCTGTTTTTT.

V usage is TRBV11-2 and J usage is TRBJ2-1, with 12 bases matching TRBD2. Germline assignment: CDR1 SGHAT and CDR2 FQNNGV. This CDR3 has 17 residues. V shed 5 bases, J shed 3 bases, and the junction held 8 bases outside the gene matches. The CDR3: CASSLWTSGVLYNEQFF. The CDR3 DNA sequence: TGTGCCAGCAGCCTTTGGACTAGCGGGGTGCTCTACAATGAGCAGTTCTTC.

DNA of the CDR3: TGTGCCAGCAGCGTTGGGGACAGGGGTTACGAGCAGTACTTC. This sequence encodes CASSVGDRGYEQYF. This sequence joins TRBV9 and TRBJ2-7, with 10 nucleotides matching TRBD1. V shed 2 bases, J shed 4 bases, and the junction held 3 bases outside the gene matches. Per germline, CDR1 SGDLS and CDR2 YYNGEE. The CDR3 runs 14 residues. Full variable domain (remainder filled in from reference TRBV9 and TRBJ2-7): DSGVTQTPKHLITATGQRVTLRCSPRSGDLSVYWYQQSLDQGLQFLIQYYNGEERAKGNILERFSAQQFPDLHSELNLSSLELGDSALYFCASSVGDRGYEQYFGPGTRLTVT.

The chain employs TRBV30 and TRBJ2-3; D possibly corresponds to TRBD2 (6 bases). The CDR3 is made up of 14 amino acids. V was cut by 2 bases and J by 1 base, with 10 bases left in between. Germline V gene data show CDR1 as GTSNPN and CDR2 as SVGIG (reference sequence). The CDR3 loop is CAWSRREGTDTQYF. The CDR3 bases are TGTGCCTGGAGTCGGAGGGAGGGCACAGATACGCAGTATTTT. Full variable domain (rest looked up from reference TRBV30 and TRBJ2-3): SQTIHQWPATLVQPVGSPLSLECTVEGTSNPNLYWYRQAAGRGLQLLFYSVGIGQISSEVPQNLSASRPQDRQFILSSKKLLLSDSGFYLCAWSRREGTDTQYFGPGTRLTVL.

V and J are TRBV7-2 and TRBJ2-5; D ambiguous. The J call may be wrong; the DNA end is better matched by TRBJ2-7. Germline lookup yields CDR1 SGHTA and CDR2 FQGNSA. CDR3 size: 14 residues. CDR3 sequence reads: CASSFYLETYEQYF. CDR3 bases: TGTGCCAGCAGTTTCTATCTCGAAACCTACGAGCAGTACTTC.

The chain is built from TRBV7-7 and TRBJ2-1, with D possibly TRBD2 on 5 matching bases. CDR1 and CDR2 from the germline V gene are SSHAT and FNYEAQ (reference sequence). The CDR3 is made up of 16 amino acids. V dropped 3 bases and J dropped 0 bases, with 12 bases sitting between them. The DNA for the CDR3 is TGTGCCAGCAGCTTGTTACAAGCGGCCTCCTACAATGAGCAGTTCTTC. This encodes CASSLLQAASYNEQFF.